The entry below describes one TCR beta chain. TCRdb's copy holds only in-frame clones and misses some; the assay was immunoSEQ multiplex PCR. In the table there are around 1.9 million clones, approximately 94% of which are singletons. CD45RO-negative CD8 cells positively selected for CCR7 made up the naive population, which excluded terminally differentiated effector memory CD45RA+ cells. This specimen belongs to a study of shared clonotypes between healthy human individuals. Sequencing was done on a sample of naive CD8+ T cells from PBMCs. The TCR comes from a man in his late teens or twenties in good health. Some clones in this sample may be carry-over from other donors' samples.

CDR3 bases: TGTGCCAGCAGCCGGAGGGGACGGGCCATTGGGTCGTACGAGCAGTACTTC. Translated, it gives CASSRRGRAIGSYEQYF. This chain connects TRBV5-6 to TRBJ2-7; tentative D call: TRBD2 (6 bases). This CDR3 is 17 amino acids long. V was pared by 4 bases and J by 4 bases, with 24 bases between. Germline V gene lookup returns CDR1 SGHDT and CDR2 YYEEEE.